The 21 T cell receptor beta chains presented below share a single source sample, sequenced in a study of blood T cell repertoires in COVID-19. Generated by immunoSEQ multiplex PCR, the TCRdb table keeps only in-frame clones and is missing some. There are 200,000 to 250,000 clones in the sample; almost 90% occur only once, and about 15% lies in the top ten. The sequencing sample was made of PBMCs or T cells enriched from blood (not recorded which). Source of these receptors: a man in his thirties or forties who had been exposed to COVID-19.

The CDR3 DNA reads TGTGCCAGCAGCTTTCCGGGGGAGAACAATGAGCAGTTCTTC. It yields the protein CASSFPGENNEQFF. This chain uses TRBV5-6 with TRBJ2-1; possibly TRBD2 for D (6 bases). Germline CDR1 SGHDT, CDR2 YYEEEE. The CDR3 spans 14 residues. The V and J ends lost 2 bases and 5 bases respectively, with 11 bases between them.

The chain couples TRBV7-9 to TRBJ1-4; D is uncertain. This CDR3 has 12 residues. CDR1 is SEHNR, CDR2 FQNEAQ, per germline (reference sequence). Trimming took off 3 bases at V and 10 bases at J, with 9 bases between the two ends. The CDR3 DNA follows: TGTGCCAGCAGCTTCTCCCTCGGAAAACTGTTTTTT. Protein sequence: CASSFSLGKLFF.

This clone has only a few counts. The chain joins TRBV5-1 to TRBJ2-7, with 11 bases lining up with TRBD2. The CDR3 sequence is 14 residues long. V dropped 4 bases and J dropped 3; count of bases not matched to a gene: 3. CDR1 and CDR2 (germline): SGHRS, YFSETQ. Written as DNA, the CDR3 is TGCGCCAGCAGCATAGCGGGGGGGCTCTACGAGCAGTACTTC. Residues: CASSIAGGLYEQYF.

The V call is TRBV11-1, the J call TRBJ2-7; 12 positions agree with TRBD2. The CDR3 contains 15 residues. Germline lookup yields CDR1 SGHAT and CDR2 FQDESV (reference sequence). Trimming took 4 bases from V and 3 from J; bases not matched to a gene: 4. CDR3 DNA sequence: TGTGCCAGCAGCTCGACTAGCGGGGGCGTCTACGAGCAGTACTTC. It yields the protein CASSSTSGGVYEQYF.

The chain couples TRBV29-1 to TRBJ2-7; 7 nucleotides agree with TRBD1. V lost 7 bases to trimming and J lost 4 bases; unmatched junction nucleotides: 4. Germline V CDR1 and CDR2: SQVTM, ANQGSEA. This CDR3 region has 11 residues. DNA for the CDR3: TGCAGCGCCTTACAGGGGTACGAGCAGTACTTC. It translates to CSALQGYEQYF.

This sequence joins TRBV11-1 and TRBJ2-5; tentatively, D is TRBD1 (5 bases). The V and J ends lost 2 bases and 0 bases respectively, with 7 bases between them. CDR1 is SGHAT and CDR2 is FQDESV in the germline V gene (reference sequence). The CDR3 sequence is 14 residues long. CDR3: CASSLRQYQETQYF. The DNA of the CDR3 is TGTGCCAGCAGCTTAAGACAGTACCAAGAGACCCAGTACTTC.

This sequence joins TRBV3-1 (or the pseudogene TRBV3-2) and TRBJ1-2, with TRBD1 identical over 10 bases. The CDR3 spans 13 residues. Germline V gene data show CDR1 as LGHDT and CDR2 as YNNKEL (reference sequence). With V trimmed by 3 bases and J by 7 bases, 2 bases remained unmatched. The CDR3 DNA is TGTGCCAGCAGCCACGACAGGGGGCTTGGCTACACCTTC. Amino acids: CASSHDRGLGYTF.

The chain has TRBV6-2 or TRBV6-3 and TRBJ2-7; D remains unclear. CDR3 length: 14 amino acids. Trimming took off 2 bases at V and 6 bases at J, with 14 bases between the two ends. Germline lookup yields CDR1 MNHEY and CDR2 SVGEGT. The CDR3 DNA follows: TGTGCCAGCAGTTACCTTGGTTCCCGAGGCGAGCAGTACTTC. This sequence encodes CASSYLGSRGEQYF.

This clone was detected once. The chain carries TRBV30 and TRBJ1-1, with D perhaps TRBD1 (6 bases). The CDR3 loop spans 12 amino acids. Germline V CDR1 and CDR2: GTSNPN, SVGIG (reference sequence). V lost 5 bases, J lost 6 bases, and 13 bases lay in between. CDR3 protein: CAWGGQAPEAFF. The CDR3 DNA follows: TGTGCCTGGGGGGGGCAAGCCCCTGAAGCTTTCTTT.

The chain carries TRBV7-9 and TRBJ1-2, with D possibly TRBD1 on 6 matching bases. Germline V gene lookup returns CDR1 SEHNR and CDR2 FQNEAQ (reference sequence). V was pared by 1 base and J by 5 bases, with 14 bases between. The CDR3 is made up of 15 amino acids. In DNA, the CDR3 is TGTGCCAGCAGCTTAGACAGACCAGGGGCTTATGGCTACACCTTC. It is translated as CASSLDRPGAYGYTF.

This clone was found a few times. The chain couples TRBV21-1 to TRBJ1-1; TRBD1 is taken as the D call from the table, unchecked against the DNA. TRBV21-1 is described as a pseudogene. The CDR3 length is 12 residues. The CDR3: CASTGQNTEAFF. In DNA, the CDR3 is TGTGCCAGCACGGGACAGAACACTGAAGCTTTCTTT.

The rearrangement uses TRBV7-2 and TRBJ2-3; 11 bases align to TRBD2. With 1 base clipped from V and 11 bases from J, the junction kept 11 bases outside the gene matches. The germline gives CDR1 SGHTA, CDR2 FQGNSA. This CDR3 is built from 16 residues. The CDR3 nucleotides read TGTGCCAGCAGCTTAGATTGGGCTAGCGGGGGGAAGAGGCAGTATTTT. As protein: CASSLDWASGGKRQYF.

The gene calls are TRBV10-3 and TRBJ2-7; 7 nucleotides line up with TRBD2. V was clipped by 7 bases and J by 0 bases; unmatched bases: 3. Per germline, CDR1 ENHRY and CDR2 SYGVKD. The CDR3 is 13 amino acids. CDR3: CAIKPSGSYEQYF. The CDR3 nucleotides are TGTGCCATCAAACCTAGCGGCTCCTACGAGCAGTACTTC.

This chain joins TRBV18 and TRBJ1-1; D uncertain. The CDR3 sequence is 15 residues long. Germline-derived CDR1 and CDR2 are KGHSH and LQKENI. V gave up 3 bases and J gave up 4 bases, with 15 bases separating them. The CDR3 spells CASSPYRADFTEAFF. The DNA of the CDR3 is TGTGCCAGCTCACCCTACAGAGCCGATTTCACTGAAGCTTTCTTT.

V gene TRBV19 combines with J gene TRBJ1-2, with D possibly matching TRBD1 (6 bases). The CDR3 is 14 amino acids. From germline, CDR1 is LNHDA and CDR2 SQIVND (reference sequence). Between the trimmed V and J ends, which lost 5 bases and 7 bases, there was a span of 17 bases. CDR3 coding DNA: TGTGCCAGTAGTGAAATCCAGGGGATAGGTGGCTACACCTTC. Protein sequence: CASSEIQGIGGYTF.

This chain joins TRBV5-1 and TRBJ1-5; no clear D. The V end was cut by 5 bases, the J end by 1 base, with 7 bases between. This CDR3 is built from 13 residues. Per the germline V gene, CDR1 is SGHRS and CDR2 is YFSETQ. The CDR3 loop is CASREDSNQPQHF. The CDR3 DNA is TGCGCCAGCAGGGAGGACAGCAATCAGCCCCAGCATTTT.

The chain recombines TRBV7-9 with TRBJ1-1, with unresolved D. The CDR3 is 15 amino acids. Looked up from germline, CDR1 is SEHNR and CDR2 is FQNEAQ (reference sequence). The ends were cut back, 2 bases at V and 1 base at J, with 11 bases in the middle. In DNA, the CDR3 is TGTGCCAGCAGCTTAACAAGAGGCGAGAACACTGAAGCTTTCTTT. It is translated as CASSLTRGENTEAFF.

The gene calls are TRBV20-1 and TRBJ2-5; D is uncertain. Germline V lookup: CDR1 DFQATT, CDR2 SNEGSKA (reference sequence). The CDR3 runs 11 residues. Trimming left V 2 bases short and J 1 base short, with 2 bases between. CDR3 coding DNA: TGCAGTGCTAGACGCCAAGAGACCCAGTACTTC. It yields the protein CSARRQETQYF.

This rearrangement joins TRBV3-1 (or the pseudogene TRBV3-2) to TRBJ2-7; D is unresolved. V shed 0 bases and J shed 2 bases, with 8 bases lying between them. Germline V gene lookup returns CDR1 LGHDT and CDR2 YNNKEL (reference sequence). CDR3 length equals 14 residues. In nucleotides, the CDR3 is TGTGCCAGCAGCCAAGACCGTTCAGCCTACGAGCAGTACTTC. Residues: CASSQDRSAYEQYF.

In its sample, this clone was seen once. The rearrangement links TRBV18 to TRBJ2-2; D unclear. Trimming cost V 6 bases and J 0 bases, with 8 bases left between them. Looked up from germline, CDR1 is KGHSH and CDR2 is LQKENI. There are 14 residues in the CDR3. CDR3: CASSSVSNTGELFF. The DNA of the CDR3 is TGTGCCAGCTCTTCAGTCTCGAACACCGGGGAGCTGTTTTTT.

The chain has TRBV21-1 and TRBJ2-7; whether TRBD1, the table's D call, matches the DNA was not checked. TRBV21-1 is a recognized pseudogene. This CDR3 has 14 residues. In nucleotides, the CDR3 is TGTGCCAGTACTTCCGGGACAGTACTCTACGAGCAGTACTTC. Its translation: CASTSGTVLYEQYF.